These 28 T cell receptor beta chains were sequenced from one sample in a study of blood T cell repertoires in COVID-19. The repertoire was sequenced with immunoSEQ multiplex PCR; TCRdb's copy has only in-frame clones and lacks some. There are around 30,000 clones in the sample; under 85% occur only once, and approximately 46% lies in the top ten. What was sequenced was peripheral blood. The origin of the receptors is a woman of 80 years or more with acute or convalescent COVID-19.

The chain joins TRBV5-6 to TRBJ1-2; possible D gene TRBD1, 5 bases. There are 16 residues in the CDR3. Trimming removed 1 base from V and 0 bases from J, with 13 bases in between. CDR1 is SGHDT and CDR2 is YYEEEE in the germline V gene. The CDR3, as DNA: TGTGCCAGCAGCTTGTTTTTGACAGCCCCTAACTATGGCTACACCTTC. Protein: CASSLFLTAPNYGYTF.

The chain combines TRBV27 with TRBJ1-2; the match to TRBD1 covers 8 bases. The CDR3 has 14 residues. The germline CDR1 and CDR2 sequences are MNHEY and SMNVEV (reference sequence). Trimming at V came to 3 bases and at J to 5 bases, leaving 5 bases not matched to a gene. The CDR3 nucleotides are TGTGCCAGCAGTTTCAGGGGGCCCGATTATGGCTACACCTTC. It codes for CASSFRGPDYGYTF.

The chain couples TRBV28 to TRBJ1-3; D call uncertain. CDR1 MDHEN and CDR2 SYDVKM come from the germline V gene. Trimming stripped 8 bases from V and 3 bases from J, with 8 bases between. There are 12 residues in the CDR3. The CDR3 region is CASGTGGNTIYF. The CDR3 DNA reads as TGTGCCAGCGGCACGGGTGGAAACACCATATATTTT.

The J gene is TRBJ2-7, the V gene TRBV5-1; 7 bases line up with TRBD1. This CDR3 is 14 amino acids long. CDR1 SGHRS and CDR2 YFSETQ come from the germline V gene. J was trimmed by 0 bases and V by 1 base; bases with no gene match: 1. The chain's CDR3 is CASSLTGASYEQYF. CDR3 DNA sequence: TGCGCCAGCAGCTTGACAGGGGCCTCCTACGAGCAGTACTTC.

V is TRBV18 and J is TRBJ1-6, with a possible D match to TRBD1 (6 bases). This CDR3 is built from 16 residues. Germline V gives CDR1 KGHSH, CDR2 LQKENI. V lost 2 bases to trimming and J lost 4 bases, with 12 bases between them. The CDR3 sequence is CASSPFRDTYNSPLHF. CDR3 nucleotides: TGTGCCAGCTCACCATTCAGGGACACGTATAATTCACCCCTCCACTTT.

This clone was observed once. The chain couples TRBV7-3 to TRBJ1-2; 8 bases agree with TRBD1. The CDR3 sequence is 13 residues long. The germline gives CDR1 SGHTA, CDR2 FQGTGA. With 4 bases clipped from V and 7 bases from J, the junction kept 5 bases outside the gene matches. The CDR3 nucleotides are TGTGCCAGCAGCTCGACAGGGGCCGGTGGCTACACCTTC. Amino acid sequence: CASSSTGAGGYTF.

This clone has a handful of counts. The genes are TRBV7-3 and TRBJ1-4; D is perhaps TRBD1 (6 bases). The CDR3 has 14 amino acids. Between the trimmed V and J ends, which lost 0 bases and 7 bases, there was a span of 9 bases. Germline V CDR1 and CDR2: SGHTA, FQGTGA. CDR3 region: CASSLTGAGEKLFF. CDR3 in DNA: TGTGCCAGCAGCTTAACGGGGGCCGGTGAAAAACTGTTTTTT.

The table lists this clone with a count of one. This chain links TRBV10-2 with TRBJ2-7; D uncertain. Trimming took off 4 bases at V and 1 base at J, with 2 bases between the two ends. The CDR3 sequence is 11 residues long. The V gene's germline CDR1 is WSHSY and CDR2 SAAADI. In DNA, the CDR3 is TGCGCCAGCAGTGCTTCCTACGAGCAGTACTTC. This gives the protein CASSASYEQYF.

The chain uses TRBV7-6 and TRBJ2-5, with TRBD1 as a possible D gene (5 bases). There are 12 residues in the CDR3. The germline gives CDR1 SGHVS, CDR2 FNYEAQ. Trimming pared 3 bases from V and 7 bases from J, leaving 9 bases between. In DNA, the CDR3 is TGTGCCAGCAGCTTCCAGGGATCGACCCAGTACTTC. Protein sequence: CASSFQGSTQYF.

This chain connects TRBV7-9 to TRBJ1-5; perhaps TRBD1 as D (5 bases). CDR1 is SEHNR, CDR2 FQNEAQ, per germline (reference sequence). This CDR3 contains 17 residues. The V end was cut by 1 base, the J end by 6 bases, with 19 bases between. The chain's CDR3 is CASSLGAGVKDGQPQHF. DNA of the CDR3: TGTGCCAGCAGCTTAGGGGCGGGGGTGAAGGATGGTCAGCCCCAGCATTTT.

The CDR3 reads CAISEQWTAPYQPQHF. The CDR3 region has the DNA TGTGCCATCAGTGAGCAATGGACAGCGCCCTATCAGCCCCAGCATTTT. V is TRBV10-3 and J is TRBJ1-5, with D tentatively TRBD1 (6 bases). Trimming cost V 2 bases and J 5 bases, with 16 bases left between them. The CDR3 has 16 amino acids. The germline V gene encodes CDR1 ENHRY and CDR2 SYGVKD.

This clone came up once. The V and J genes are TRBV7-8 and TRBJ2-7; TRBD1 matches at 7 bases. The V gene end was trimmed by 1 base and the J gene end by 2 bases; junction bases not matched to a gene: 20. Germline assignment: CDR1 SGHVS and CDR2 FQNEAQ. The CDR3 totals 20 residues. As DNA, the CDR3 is TGTGCCAGCAGCTTAGTAGTCGCCGGGACAGCCTTAAGTAGGGCCTACGAGCAGTACTTC. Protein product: CASSLVVAGTALSRAYEQYF.

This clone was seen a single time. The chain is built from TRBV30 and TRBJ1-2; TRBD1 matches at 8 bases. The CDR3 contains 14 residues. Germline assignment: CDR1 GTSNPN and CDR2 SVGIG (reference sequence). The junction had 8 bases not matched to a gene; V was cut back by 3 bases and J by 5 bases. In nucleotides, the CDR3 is TGTGCCTGGAGCCTGGGAGGGACAGGTTATGGCTACACCTTC. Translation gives CAWSLGGTGYGYTF.

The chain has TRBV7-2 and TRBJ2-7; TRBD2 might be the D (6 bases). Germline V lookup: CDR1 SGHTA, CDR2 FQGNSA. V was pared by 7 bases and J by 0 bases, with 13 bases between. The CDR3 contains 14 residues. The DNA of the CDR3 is TGTGCCAGCACTGCGGGGATGAGCTCCTACGAGCAGTACTTC. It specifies CASTAGMSSYEQYF.

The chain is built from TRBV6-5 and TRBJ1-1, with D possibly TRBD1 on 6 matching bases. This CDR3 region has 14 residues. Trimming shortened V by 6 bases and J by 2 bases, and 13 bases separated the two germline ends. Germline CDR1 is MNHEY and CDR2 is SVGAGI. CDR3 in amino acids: CASRRTVPNTEAFF. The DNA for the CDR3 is TGTGCCAGCAGAAGGACAGTCCCAAACACTGAAGCTTTCTTT.

The CDR3 DNA reads as TGTGCCAGCTTCTCCGGGGAGGGGCTGGTCTATGGCTACACCTTC. As protein: CASFSGEGLVYGYTF. The V gene is TRBV21-1, the J gene TRBJ1-2. TRBV21-1 is a pseudogene locus. CDR3 length equals 15 residues.

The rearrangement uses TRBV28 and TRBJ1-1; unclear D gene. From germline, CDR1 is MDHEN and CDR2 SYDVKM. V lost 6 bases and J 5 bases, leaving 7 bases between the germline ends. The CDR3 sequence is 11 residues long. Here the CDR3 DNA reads TGTGCCAGCAGCCCCGTTACTGAAGCTTTCTTT. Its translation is CASSPVTEAFF.

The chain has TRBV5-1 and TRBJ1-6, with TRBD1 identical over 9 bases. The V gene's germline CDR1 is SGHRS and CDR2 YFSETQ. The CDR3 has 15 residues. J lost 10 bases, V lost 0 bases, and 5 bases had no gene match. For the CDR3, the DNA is TGCGCCAGCAGCTTGGAAGGGACAGGGACCTCACCCCTCCACTTT. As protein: CASSLEGTGTSPLHF.

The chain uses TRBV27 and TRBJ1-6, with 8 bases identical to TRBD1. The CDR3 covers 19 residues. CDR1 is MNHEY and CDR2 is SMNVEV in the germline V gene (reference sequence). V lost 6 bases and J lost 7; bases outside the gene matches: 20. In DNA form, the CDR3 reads TGTGCCAGCAGAGGCAGTTATGGACAGGGTCTGAGGGGGAATTCACCCCTCCACTTT. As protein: CASRGSYGQGLRGNSPLHF.

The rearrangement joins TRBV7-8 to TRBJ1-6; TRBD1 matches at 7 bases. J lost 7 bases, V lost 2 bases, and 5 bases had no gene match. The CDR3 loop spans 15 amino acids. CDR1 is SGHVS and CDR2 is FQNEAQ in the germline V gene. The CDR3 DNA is TGTGCCAGCAGCTTACGGGGGACAGTAAATTCACCCCTCCACTTT. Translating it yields CASSLRGTVNSPLHF.

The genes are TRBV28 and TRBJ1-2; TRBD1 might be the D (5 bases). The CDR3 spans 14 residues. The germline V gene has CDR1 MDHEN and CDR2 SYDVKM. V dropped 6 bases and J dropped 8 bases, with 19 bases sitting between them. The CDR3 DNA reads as TGTGCCAGCAGCCCCCCCTGGAGGGGATGGGGCTACACCTTC. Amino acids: CASSPPWRGWGYTF.

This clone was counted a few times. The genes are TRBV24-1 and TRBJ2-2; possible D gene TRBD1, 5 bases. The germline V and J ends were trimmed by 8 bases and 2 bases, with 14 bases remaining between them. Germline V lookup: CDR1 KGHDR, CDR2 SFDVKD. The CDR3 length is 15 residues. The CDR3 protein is CATKGPQGNTGELFF. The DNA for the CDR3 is TGTGCCACCAAAGGCCCGCAGGGAAACACCGGGGAGCTGTTTTTT.

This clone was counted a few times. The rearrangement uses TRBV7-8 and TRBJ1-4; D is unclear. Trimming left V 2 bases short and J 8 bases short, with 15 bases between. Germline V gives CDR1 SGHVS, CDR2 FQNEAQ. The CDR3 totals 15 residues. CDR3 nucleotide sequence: TGTGCCAGCAGCTTAACAGCGGGAGGAATAGAAAAACTGTTTTTT. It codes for CASSLTAGGIEKLFF.

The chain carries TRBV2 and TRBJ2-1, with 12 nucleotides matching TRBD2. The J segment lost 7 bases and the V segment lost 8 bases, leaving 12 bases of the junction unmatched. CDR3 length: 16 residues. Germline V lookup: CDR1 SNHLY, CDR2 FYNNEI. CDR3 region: CASGQASGRVGNEQFF. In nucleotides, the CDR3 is TGTGCCAGCGGTCAAGCTAGCGGGAGGGTTGGTAATGAGCAGTTCTTC.

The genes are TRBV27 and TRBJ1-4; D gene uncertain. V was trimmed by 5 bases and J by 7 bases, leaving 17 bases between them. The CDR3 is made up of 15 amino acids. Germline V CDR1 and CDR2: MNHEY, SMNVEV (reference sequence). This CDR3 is CASSPPGSGGEKLFF. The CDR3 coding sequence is TGTGCCAGCAGTCCCCCGGGATCGGGTGGTGAAAAACTGTTTTTT.

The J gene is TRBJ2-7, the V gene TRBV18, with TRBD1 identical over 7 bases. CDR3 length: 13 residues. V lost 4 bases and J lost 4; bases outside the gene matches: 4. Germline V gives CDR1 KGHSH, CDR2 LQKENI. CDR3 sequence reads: CASSQQQGYEQYF. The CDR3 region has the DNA TGTGCCAGCTCACAACAACAGGGGTACGAGCAGTACTTC.

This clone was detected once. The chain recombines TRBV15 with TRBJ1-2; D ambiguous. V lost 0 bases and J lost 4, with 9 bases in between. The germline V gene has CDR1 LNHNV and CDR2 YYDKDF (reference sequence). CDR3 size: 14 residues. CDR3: CATSRDFSVYGYTF. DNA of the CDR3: TGTGCCACCAGCAGAGATTTCAGTGTCTATGGCTACACCTTC.

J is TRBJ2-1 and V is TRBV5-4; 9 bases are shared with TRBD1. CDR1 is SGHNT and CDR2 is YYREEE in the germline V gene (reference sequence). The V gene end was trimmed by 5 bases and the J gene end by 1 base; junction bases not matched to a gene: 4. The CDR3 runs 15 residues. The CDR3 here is CASSLDRGSYNEQFF. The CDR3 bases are TGTGCCAGCAGTCTGGACAGGGGATCCTACAATGAGCAGTTCTTC.